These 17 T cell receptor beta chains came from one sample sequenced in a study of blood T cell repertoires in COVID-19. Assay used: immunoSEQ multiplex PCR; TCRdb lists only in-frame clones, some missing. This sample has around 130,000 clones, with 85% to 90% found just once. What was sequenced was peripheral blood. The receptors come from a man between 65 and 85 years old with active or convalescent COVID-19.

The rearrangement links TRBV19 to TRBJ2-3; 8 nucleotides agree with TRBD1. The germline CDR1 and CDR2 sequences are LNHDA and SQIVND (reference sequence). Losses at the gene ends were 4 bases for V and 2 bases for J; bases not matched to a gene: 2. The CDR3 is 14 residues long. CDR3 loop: CASSRTGNTDTQYF. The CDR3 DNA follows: TGTGCCAGTAGTAGGACAGGGAACACAGATACGCAGTATTTT.

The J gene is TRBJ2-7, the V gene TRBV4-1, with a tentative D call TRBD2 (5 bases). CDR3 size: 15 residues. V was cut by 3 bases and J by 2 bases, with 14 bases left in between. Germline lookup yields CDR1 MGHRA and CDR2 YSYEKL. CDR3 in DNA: TGCGCCAGCAGCCACCCACTAGGGAATGCCTACGAGCAGTACTTC. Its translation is CASSHPLGNAYEQYF.

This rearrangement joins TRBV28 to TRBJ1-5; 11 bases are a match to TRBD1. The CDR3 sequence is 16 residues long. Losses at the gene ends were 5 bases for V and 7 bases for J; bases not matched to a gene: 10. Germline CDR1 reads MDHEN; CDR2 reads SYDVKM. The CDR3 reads CASSPPRGQGGQPQHF. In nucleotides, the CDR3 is TGTGCCAGCAGTCCCCCCCGGGGACAGGGGGGACAGCCCCAGCATTTT.

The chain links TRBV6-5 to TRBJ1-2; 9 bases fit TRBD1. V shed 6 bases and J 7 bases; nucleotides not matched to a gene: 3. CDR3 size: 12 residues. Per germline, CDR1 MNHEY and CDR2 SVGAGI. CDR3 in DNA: TGTGCCAGCAGCCTGGACAGGGGTGGCTACACCTTC. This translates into CASSLDRGGYTF.

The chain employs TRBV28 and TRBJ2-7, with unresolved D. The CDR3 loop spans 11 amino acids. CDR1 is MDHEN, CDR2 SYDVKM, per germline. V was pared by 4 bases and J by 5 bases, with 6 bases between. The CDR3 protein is CASSYQDEQYF. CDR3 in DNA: TGTGCCAGCAGTTATCAGGACGAGCAGTACTTC.

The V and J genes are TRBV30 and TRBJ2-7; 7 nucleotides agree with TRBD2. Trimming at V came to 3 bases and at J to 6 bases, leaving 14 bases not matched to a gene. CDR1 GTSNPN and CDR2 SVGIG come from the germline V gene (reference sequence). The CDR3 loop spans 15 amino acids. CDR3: CAWRAGASLGREQYF. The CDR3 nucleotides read TGTGCCTGGAGGGCGGGAGCGTCCCTGGGGCGCGAGCAGTACTTC.

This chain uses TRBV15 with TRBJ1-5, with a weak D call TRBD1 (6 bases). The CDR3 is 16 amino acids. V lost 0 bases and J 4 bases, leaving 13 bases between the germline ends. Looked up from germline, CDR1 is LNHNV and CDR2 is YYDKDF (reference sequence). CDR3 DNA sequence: TGTGCCACCAGCAGAGATTATGGGGGGGCTAATCAGCCCCAGCATTTT. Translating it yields CATSRDYGGANQPQHF.

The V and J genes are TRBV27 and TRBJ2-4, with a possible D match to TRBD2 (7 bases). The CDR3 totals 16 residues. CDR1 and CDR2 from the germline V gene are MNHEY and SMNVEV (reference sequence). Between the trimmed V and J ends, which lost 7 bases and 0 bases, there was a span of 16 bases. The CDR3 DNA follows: TGTGCCAGCACCGAAGGGGGAGGGCCAGCCAAAAACATTCAGTACTTC. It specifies CASTEGGGPAKNIQYF.

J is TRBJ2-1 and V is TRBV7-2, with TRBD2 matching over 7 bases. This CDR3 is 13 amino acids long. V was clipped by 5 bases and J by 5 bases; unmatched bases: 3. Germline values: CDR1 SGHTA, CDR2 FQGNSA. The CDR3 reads CASSLGTNNEQFF. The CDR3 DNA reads TGTGCCAGCAGCCTCGGGACTAACAATGAGCAGTTCTTC. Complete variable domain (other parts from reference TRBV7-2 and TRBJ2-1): GAGVSQSPSNKVTEKGKDVELRCDPISGHTALYWYRQSLGQGLEFLIYFQGNSAPDKSGLPSDRFSAERTGGSVSTLTIQRTQQEDSAVYLCASSLGTNNEQFFGPGTRLTVL.

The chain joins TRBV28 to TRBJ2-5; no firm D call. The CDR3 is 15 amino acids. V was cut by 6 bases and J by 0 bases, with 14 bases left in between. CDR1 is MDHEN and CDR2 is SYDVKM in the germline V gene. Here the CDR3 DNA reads TGTGCCAGCAGCACCCCCGGCAGGCACCAAGAGACCCAGTACTTC. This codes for CASSTPGRHQETQYF.

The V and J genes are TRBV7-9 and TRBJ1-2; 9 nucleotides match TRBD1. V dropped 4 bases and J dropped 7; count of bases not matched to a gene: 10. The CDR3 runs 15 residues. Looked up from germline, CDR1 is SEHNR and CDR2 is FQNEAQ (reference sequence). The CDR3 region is CASSYTWDRVLGYTF. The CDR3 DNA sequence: TGTGCCAGCAGCTATACCTGGGACAGGGTCCTTGGCTACACCTTC.

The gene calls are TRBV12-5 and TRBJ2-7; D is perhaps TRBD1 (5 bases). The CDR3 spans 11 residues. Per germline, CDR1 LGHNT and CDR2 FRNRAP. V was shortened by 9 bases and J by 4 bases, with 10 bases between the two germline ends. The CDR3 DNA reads TGTGCTAGAGTCAGGGCGTACGAGCAGTACTTC. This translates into CARVRAYEQYF.

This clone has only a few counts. The CDR3 DNA reads as TGTGCCAGTAAACCGGGGACTAACACTGAAGCTTTCTTT. Its translation is CASKPGTNTEAFF. This rearrangement joins TRBV6-5 to TRBJ1-1; D might be TRBD1 (5 bases). The germline CDR1 and CDR2 sequences are MNHEY and SVGAGI. V was cut by 9 bases and J by 2 bases, with 13 bases left in between. The CDR3 extends over 13 amino acids.

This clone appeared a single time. The CDR3 region has the DNA TGTGCCAGCAGCTTAAGGGGCGCGGCTGAAGCTTTCTTT. Translation gives CASSLRGAAEAFF. V and J are TRBV11-2 and TRBJ1-1, with a possible D match to TRBD1 (5 bases). Trimming pared 2 bases from V and 6 bases from J, leaving 10 bases between. The CDR3 sequence is 13 residues long. Per germline, CDR1 SGHAT and CDR2 FQNNGV.

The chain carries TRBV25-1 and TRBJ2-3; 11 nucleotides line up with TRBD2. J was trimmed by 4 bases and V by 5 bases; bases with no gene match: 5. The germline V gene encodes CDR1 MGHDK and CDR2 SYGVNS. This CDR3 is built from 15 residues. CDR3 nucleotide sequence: TGTGCCAGCAGTACACCGGGACTAGCGGCAGATACGCAGTATTTT. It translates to CASSTPGLAADTQYF. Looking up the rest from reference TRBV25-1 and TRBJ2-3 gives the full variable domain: EADIYQTPRYLVIGTGKKITLECSQTMGHDKMYWYQQDPGMELHLIHYSYGVNSTEKGDLSSESTVSRIRTEHFPLTLESARPSHTSQYLCASSTPGLAADTQYFGPGTRLTVL.

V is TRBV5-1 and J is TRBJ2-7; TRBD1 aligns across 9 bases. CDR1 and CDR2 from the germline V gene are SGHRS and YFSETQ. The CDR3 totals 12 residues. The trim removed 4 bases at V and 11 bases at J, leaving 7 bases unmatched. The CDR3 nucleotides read TGCGCCAGCAGCCGGACAGGGGAAGACGAGTACTTC. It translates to CASSRTGEDEYF.

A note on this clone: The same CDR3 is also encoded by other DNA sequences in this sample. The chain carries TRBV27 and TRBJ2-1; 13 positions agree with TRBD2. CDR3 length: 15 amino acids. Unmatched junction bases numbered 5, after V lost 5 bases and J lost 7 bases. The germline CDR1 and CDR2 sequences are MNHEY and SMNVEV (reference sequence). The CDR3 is CASSLLAGGPNEQFF. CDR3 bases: TGTGCCAGCAGTCTACTAGCGGGAGGGCCAAATGAGCAGTTCTTC.